The next 8 T cell receptor beta chains were all read from a single sample in a study of control samples from healthy donors and cancer patients. This table comes from immunoSEQ multiplex PCR, and its TCRdb copy is limited to in-frame clones, with some not included. This sample has fewer than 130,000 clones, with roughly 90% found just once. The source material was PBMCs. The receptors stem from a woman aged 60 to 75 with lung cancer.

V gene TRBV7-9 combines with J gene TRBJ2-7; D is undetermined. Trimming left V 7 bases short and J 6 bases short, with 13 bases between. The CDR3 is 12 residues long. Per the germline V gene, CDR1 is SEHNR and CDR2 is FQNEAQ (reference sequence). The CDR3 region is CASTIPGLEQYF. As DNA, the CDR3 is TGTGCCAGCACCATACCGGGCCTCGAGCAGTACTTC.

The V call is TRBV19, the J call TRBJ2-7; D ambiguous. Per the germline V gene, CDR1 is LNHDA and CDR2 is SQIVND (reference sequence). This CDR3 contains 13 residues. V was shortened by 3 bases and J by 7 bases, with 13 bases between the two germline ends. The CDR3 spells CASSMSGFWEQYF. The CDR3 DNA is TGTGCCAGTAGTATGTCTGGTTTTTGGGAGCAGTACTTC.

The chain employs TRBV7-9 and TRBJ2-3; D possibly corresponds to TRBD2 (5 bases). CDR3 size: 17 residues. Per germline, CDR1 SEHNR and CDR2 FQNEAQ (reference sequence). Trimming took off 4 bases at V and 2 bases at J, with 19 bases between the two ends. CDR3 amino acids: CASSSGSGAGYTDTQYF. The CDR3 DNA reads TGTGCCAGCAGCTCGGGCAGCGGAGCAGGATACACAGATACGCAGTATTTT.

The genes are TRBV19 and TRBJ1-5, with a possible D match to TRBD1 (5 bases). This CDR3 has 15 amino acids. Germline V gene lookup returns CDR1 LNHDA and CDR2 SQIVND (reference sequence). Between the trimmed V and J ends, which lost 3 bases and 7 bases, there was a span of 16 bases. The CDR3 bases are TGTGCCAGTAGTATCGGGACCCGAGGTAACCAGCCCCAGCATTTT. Translated, it gives CASSIGTRGNQPQHF.

Remarks on this clone: Other DNA variants within this sample encode the same CDR3. J is TRBJ1-4 and V is TRBV24-1; D gene ambiguous. The CDR3 is made up of 13 amino acids. The V gene lost 9 bases and the J gene lost 0 bases, with 7 bases spanning the gap. Per germline, CDR1 KGHDR and CDR2 SFDVKD. The chain's CDR3 is CATEDATNEKLFF. The CDR3 coding sequence is TGTGCCACCGAGGACGCAACTAATGAAAAACTGTTTTTT.

The chain has TRBV19 and TRBJ1-2; 7 bases are shared with TRBD1. With 5 bases clipped from V and 4 bases from J, the junction kept 10 bases outside the gene matches. Germline V lookup: CDR1 LNHDA, CDR2 SQIVND (reference sequence). This CDR3 is 15 amino acids long. The CDR3: CASSPGGGAGYGYTF. The CDR3 DNA sequence: TGTGCCAGTAGTCCAGGAGGGGGCGCAGGCTATGGCTACACCTTC.

This chain links TRBV2 with TRBJ1-6; D remains ambiguous. CDR1 and CDR2 (germline): SNHLY, FYNNEI. The CDR3 totals 14 residues. Trimming left V 1 base short and J 13 bases short, with 14 bases between. In DNA form, the CDR3 reads TGTGCCAGCAGTGAAGGACGGCATCTCGGGCCCCTCCACTTT. Amino acids: CASSEGRHLGPLHF.

This chain links TRBV10-3 with TRBJ1-4; D may be TRBD1 (5 bases). The CDR3 consists of 14 residues. Germline V gene lookup returns CDR1 ENHRY and CDR2 SYGVKD. The germline V and J ends were trimmed by 3 bases and 6 bases, with 11 bases remaining between them. The CDR3 here is CAISDYGTHEKLFF. DNA of the CDR3: TGTGCCATCAGTGATTATGGGACCCATGAAAAACTGTTTTTT.